Each of the 11 T cell receptor beta chains below was sequenced from the same sample in a study of OX40 agonist ivuxolimab in advanced cancers. Method: immunoSEQ multiplex PCR; TCRdb's copy keeps in-frame clones and lacks some. The table has about 9,700 clones, 70% to 85% seen once; the top ten hold approximately 28%. Sequences were derived from CD4+ or CD8+ T cells sorted from blood, sampled in a trial of the OX40 agonist ivuxolimab. All receptors derive from an adult with an advanced solid tumor such as melanoma, head and neck, liver or kidney cancer.

The J gene is TRBJ2-5, the V gene TRBV9; D ambiguous. The DNA matches TRBJ2-7 better at its end, which makes the J call doubtful. CDR1 and CDR2 (germline): SGDLS, YYNGEE. This CDR3 region has 14 residues. The CDR3 here is CASSVAPQDYEQYF. The CDR3 region has the DNA TGTGCCAGCAGCGTAGCCCCCCAGGACTACGAGCAGTACTTC.

V and J are TRBV7-6 and TRBJ2-5; D gene unclear. CDR3 length: 12 amino acids. Germline loops: CDR1 SGHVS, CDR2 FNYEAQ. V was shortened by 8 bases and J by 4 bases, with 11 bases between the two germline ends. The CDR3 DNA sequence: TGTGCCAGCCTCCTAGTGGGAGAGACCCAGTACTTC. Amino acids: CASLLVGETQYF.

This sequence joins TRBV2 and TRBJ2-3; D assignment may be TRBD1 or TRBD2 (5 bases each). V was pared by 0 bases and J by 3 bases, with 13 bases between. This CDR3 is 16 amino acids long. From germline, CDR1 is SNHLY and CDR2 FYNNEI. CDR3 DNA sequence: TGTGCCAGCAGTGAAGCGCTAGAGGGGCTTACAGATACGCAGTATTTT. This gives the protein CASSEALEGLTDTQYF.

The chain is built from TRBV5-4 and TRBJ2-2, with TRBD2 identical over 9 bases. The germline gives CDR1 SGHNT, CDR2 YYREEE (reference sequence). The CDR3 totals 16 residues. The V gene end was trimmed by 0 bases and the J gene end by 5 bases; junction bases not matched to a gene: 5. The CDR3 DNA reads TGTGCCAGCAGCTTGGGGGCGGGAGGGCAAACCGGGGAGCTGTTTTTT. Residues: CASSLGAGGQTGELFF.

This clone turned up a few times. The chain is built from TRBV27 and TRBJ1-2, with a tentative D call TRBD1 (6 bases). Trimming pared 3 bases from V and 8 bases from J, leaving 25 bases between. Germline V lookup: CDR1 MNHEY, CDR2 SMNVEV (reference sequence). CDR3 length: 17 amino acids. The CDR3 DNA follows: TGTGCCAGCAGTTTCAGGGGCCGTAGTTTCGGGGGAAGAGGCTACACCTTC. Amino acids: CASSFRGRSFGGRGYTF.

This chain uses TRBV5-6 with TRBJ2-1, with TRBD1 as a possible D gene (6 bases). Deletions cut 5 bases from V and 7 bases from J, with 7 bases between. The V gene's germline CDR1 is SGHDT and CDR2 YYEEEE. The CDR3 is 11 amino acids. In DNA, the CDR3 is TGTGCCAGCAGGCAGGGGAATGAGCAGTTCTTC. It yields the protein CASRQGNEQFF.

This sequence joins TRBV7-9 and TRBJ2-5, with D perhaps matching TRBD1 (6 bases). Per the germline V gene, CDR1 is SEHNR and CDR2 is FQNEAQ (reference sequence). Trimming stripped 7 bases from V and 5 bases from J, with 17 bases between. This CDR3 is built from 14 residues. The chain's CDR3 is CASNEGGARETQYF. The CDR3 DNA reads as TGTGCCAGCAACGAAGGGGGAGCCCGGGAGACCCAGTACTTC.

This sequence joins TRBV27 and TRBJ2-2; TRBD1 agrees at 9 bases. CDR1 MNHEY and CDR2 SMNVEV come from the germline V gene (reference sequence). This CDR3 has 14 amino acids. V was pared by 6 bases and J by 6 bases, with 5 bases of the junction left unmatched. This CDR3 is CASRTGGVAGELFF. CDR3 nucleotides: TGTGCCAGCAGGACAGGGGGAGTGGCCGGGGAGCTGTTTTTT.

The chain uses TRBV29-1 and TRBJ2-3, with 10 bases lining up with TRBD1. CDR1 is SQVTM and CDR2 is ANQGSEA in the germline V gene. This CDR3 contains 15 residues. Germline trimming cut 4 bases from V and 4 bases from J; bases unmatched to any gene: 8. This CDR3 reads CSVGGGQGIPDTQYF. The CDR3 region has the DNA TGCAGCGTTGGAGGGGGACAGGGGATCCCAGATACGCAGTATTTT.

J is TRBJ2-1 and V is TRBV7-9; D not certain. The CDR3 loop spans 12 amino acids. Trimming shortened V by 4 bases and J by 6 bases, and 7 bases separated the two germline ends. Germline assignment: CDR1 SEHNR and CDR2 FQNEAQ (reference sequence). CDR3 coding DNA: TGTGCCAGCAGCTCGAGAGCCAATGAGCAGTTCTTC. This codes for CASSSRANEQFF. Together with reference TRBV7-9 and TRBJ2-1, the CDR3 gives the full variable domain: DTGVSQNPRHKITKRGQNVTFRCDPISEHNRLYWYRQTLGQGPEFLTYFQNEAQLEKSRLLSDRFSAERPKGSFSTLEIQRTEQGDSAMYLCASSSRANEQFFGPGTRLTVL.

This sequence joins TRBV29-1 and TRBJ2-1, with 7 nucleotides matching TRBD1. The CDR3 covers 13 residues. CDR1 and CDR2 (germline): SQVTM, ANQGSEA. V dropped 4 bases and J dropped 7; count of bases not matched to a gene: 7. The CDR3 coding sequence is TGCAGCGTTGCTGAAAGGGGGCTGAATGAGCAGTTCTTC. Translating gives CSVAERGLNEQFF.